The 28 T cell receptor beta chains listed next were all sequenced from one sample in a study of blood T cell repertoires in COVID-19 (dated by TCRdb to the early 2020s). Library prep was done by the immunoSEQ multiplex PCR assay. TCRdb took over this immuneACCESS table, retaining in-frame rearrangements with V and J assigned. Such tables are incomplete; in checked studies, under half of the missing clones stem from an unresolved V gene, and the remainder is unexplained. This sample comprises roughly 75,000 clones, less than 90% of them detected only once. The leading ten clones occupy under 6.5% of the sample. Sequencing was carried out using peripheral blood. These receptors all come from an elderly man with COVID-19, enrolled during active disease.

The chain has TRBV14 and TRBJ1-4; D uncertain. There are 15 residues in the CDR3. V shed 4 bases and J shed 3 bases, with 12 bases lying between them. Germline-derived CDR1 and CDR2 are SGHDN and FVKESK. DNA for the CDR3: TGTGCCAGCAGCCGTCACATACCCCCTAATGAAAAACTGTTTTTT. Its protein is CASSRHIPPNEKLFF.

J is TRBJ1-2 and V is TRBV19, with 7 bases matching TRBD1. Germline values: CDR1 LNHDA, CDR2 SQIVND (reference sequence). The J segment lost 1 base and the V segment lost 1 base, leaving 3 bases of the junction unmatched. The CDR3 length is 15 residues. CDR3 DNA sequence: TGTGCCAGTAGTATAGGGGACAGATTTAACTATGGCTACACCTTC. Translation: CASSIGDRFNYGYTF.

Within the sample, this clone is medium-sized. This chain links TRBV7-8 with TRBJ1-5; no definite D call. This CDR3 contains 13 residues. Per the germline V gene, CDR1 is SGHVS and CDR2 is FQNEAQ. V was cut by 5 bases and J by 3 bases, with 8 bases left in between. DNA for the CDR3: TGTGCCAGCAGCCCGGGGATCAATCAGCCCCAGCATTTT. Its translation: CASSPGINQPQHF.

V is TRBV10-3 and J is TRBJ2-2; tentative D call: TRBD1 (5 bases). The germline CDR1 and CDR2 sequences are ENHRY and SYGVKD. V gave up 6 bases and J gave up 11 bases, with 10 bases separating them. This CDR3 has 11 residues. CDR3 region: CAISEQGELFF. CDR3 nucleotides: TGTGCCATCAGCGAGCAGGGCGAGCTGTTTTTT.

V is TRBV19 and J is TRBJ1-6; 8 nucleotides match TRBD1. The germline V gene encodes CDR1 LNHDA and CDR2 SQIVND (reference sequence). V gave up 6 bases and J gave up 0 bases; unmatched junction bases: 13. The CDR3 sequence is 19 residues long. The CDR3 loop reads CASSRWDRPRSSYNSPLHF. In DNA form, the CDR3 reads TGTGCCAGTAGCCGCTGGGACAGGCCGAGAAGCTCCTATAATTCACCCCTCCACTTT.

The sample holds one count of this clone. The rearrangement links TRBV6-1 to TRBJ1-1; D remains unclear. The germline V and J ends were trimmed by 1 base and 4 bases, with 10 bases remaining between them. CDR3 length: 14 amino acids. The germline CDR1 and CDR2 sequences are MNHNS and SASEGT. Here the CDR3 reads CASSEGALSTEAFF. CDR3 bases: TGTGCCAGCAGTGAAGGGGCATTGAGCACTGAAGCTTTCTTT.

The J gene is TRBJ1-2, the V gene TRBV7-6, with 8 bases fitting TRBD1. The CDR3 consists of 15 residues. Looked up from germline, CDR1 is SGHVS and CDR2 is FNYEAQ. Trimming at V came to 5 bases and at J to 0 bases, leaving 5 bases not matched to a gene. The CDR3 DNA reads as TGTGCCAGCAGCCCCGGCAGGGGGCCTAACTATGGCTACACCTTC. It yields the protein CASSPGRGPNYGYTF.

The chain employs TRBV5-1 and TRBJ2-1, with 10 nucleotides matching TRBD1. This CDR3 has 17 residues. CDR1 SGHRS and CDR2 YFSETQ come from the germline V gene. V lost 2 bases to trimming and J lost 5 bases; unmatched junction nucleotides: 10. The CDR3 nucleotides are TGCGCCAGCAGCTTTCCCCGGGGACAGGGGTTCAACAATGAGCAGTTCTTC. Protein: CASSFPRGQGFNNEQFF.

J is TRBJ1-2 and V is TRBV7-2; perhaps TRBD1 as D (5 bases). The CDR3 length is 13 residues. Trimming pared 1 base from V and 7 bases from J, leaving 10 bases between. Germline CDR1 SGHTA, CDR2 FQGNSA. CDR3 sequence: CASSLGAQGGYTF. The CDR3 coding sequence is TGTGCCAGCAGCTTAGGGGCGCAGGGTGGCTACACCTTC.

The chain has TRBV9 and TRBJ2-1; D not certain. Trimming cost V 7 bases and J 4 bases, with 12 bases left between them. From germline, CDR1 is SGDLS and CDR2 YYNGEE. The CDR3 has 13 residues. The DNA for the CDR3 is TGTGCCAGCTCCGGAGCCAATTACAATGAGCAGTTCTTC. As protein: CASSGANYNEQFF.

The chain has TRBV18 and TRBJ2-2, with D tentatively TRBD2 (6 bases). Trimming removed 6 bases at V and 1 base at J, with 6 bases between. The germline CDR1 and CDR2 sequences are KGHSH and LQKENI. The CDR3 runs to 13 residues. CDR3: CASSGLNTGELFF. The DNA of the CDR3 is TGTGCCAGCTCGGGACTGAACACCGGGGAGCTGTTTTTT.

The rearrangement links TRBV28 to TRBJ1-1, with D possibly TRBD1 on 6 matching bases. In germline, CDR1 is MDHEN, CDR2 SYDVKM. With 3 bases removed from V and 0 bases from J, the gap between germline ends came to 11 bases. The CDR3 length is 15 residues. CDR3 region: CASSLAGAMNTEAFF. Written as DNA, the CDR3 is TGTGCCAGCAGTTTGGCAGGGGCGATGAACACTGAAGCTTTCTTT. Looking up the rest from reference TRBV28 and TRBJ1-1 gives the full variable domain: DVKVTQSSRYLVKRTGEKVFLECVQDMDHENMFWYRQDPGLGLRLIYFSYDVKMKEKGDIPEGYSVSREKKERFSLILESASTNQTSMYLCASSLAGAMNTEAFFGQGTRLTVV.

The CDR3 spells CASSESQGKRPFF. The CDR3 DNA reads TGTGCCAGCAGTGAAAGCCAGGGGAAGAGACCTTTCTTT. The chain combines TRBV2 with TRBJ1-1; TRBD1 might be the D (6 bases). The CDR3 has 13 residues. The V gene lost 2 bases and the J gene lost 12 bases, with 16 bases spanning the gap. Germline V gene sequence: CDR1 SNHLY, CDR2 FYNNEI.

The rearrangement links TRBV7-2 to TRBJ1-1; 7 nucleotides match TRBD1. Germline V lookup: CDR1 SGHTA, CDR2 FQGNSA. The CDR3 consists of 14 residues. Losses at the gene ends were 5 bases for V and 4 bases for J; bases not matched to a gene: 7. The CDR3 loop is CASSPDRVRTEAFF. The CDR3 DNA reads as TGTGCCAGCAGCCCTGACAGGGTCCGCACTGAAGCTTTCTTT.

The V and J genes are TRBV28 and TRBJ2-7, with D perhaps TRBD2 (5 bases). Trimming removed 1 base at V and 3 bases at J, with 10 bases between. Germline V CDR1 and CDR2: MDHEN, SYDVKM. The CDR3 sequence is 14 residues long. The CDR3 here is CASSLLGENYEQYF. DNA of the CDR3: TGTGCCAGCAGTTTATTGGGAGAAAACTACGAGCAGTACTTC.

V gene TRBV7-9 combines with J gene TRBJ2-5; no firm D call. The CDR3 length is 13 residues. V lost 4 bases to trimming and J lost 1 base, with 7 bases between them. In germline, CDR1 is SEHNR, CDR2 FQNEAQ (reference sequence). The CDR3 sequence is CASSWPGQETQYF. CDR3 DNA: TGTGCCAGCAGCTGGCCGGGCCAAGAGACCCAGTACTTC.

This clone showed up just a few times. This chain links TRBV5-1 with TRBJ1-2; the D is unclear. CDR1 SGHRS and CDR2 YFSETQ come from the germline V gene. There are 13 residues in the CDR3. The V end was cut by 2 bases, the J end by 2 bases, with 7 bases between. CDR3 residues: CASSLDTNYGYTF. The CDR3 region has the DNA TGCGCCAGCAGCTTAGACACGAACTATGGCTACACCTTC.

The chain's CDR3 is CASSQDVRLAGENTGELFF. In DNA, the CDR3 is TGTGCCAGCAGCCAAGATGTTAGACTAGCGGGGGAGAACACCGGGGAGCTGTTTTTT. The V gene is TRBV3-1 (or the pseudogene TRBV3-2), the J gene TRBJ2-2; TRBD2 matches at 12 bases. From germline, CDR1 is LGHDT and CDR2 YNNKEL (reference sequence). V shed 0 bases, J shed 1 base, and the junction held 6 bases outside the gene matches. This CDR3 has 19 amino acids.

This sequence joins TRBV18 and TRBJ1-2; 10 bases are shared with TRBD1. The CDR3 is 13 residues long. Trimming took 8 bases from V and 7 from J; bases not matched to a gene: 7. Germline CDR1 and CDR2: KGHSH and LQKENI. This CDR3 is CASHPGTGVGYTF. CDR3 in DNA: TGTGCCAGCCACCCCGGGACAGGGGTTGGCTACACCTTC.

The chain combines TRBV5-1 with TRBJ1-1; D remains unclear. The CDR3 loop spans 14 amino acids. V was clipped by 1 base and J by 5 bases, with 12 bases between them. Germline lookup yields CDR1 SGHRS and CDR2 YFSETQ. CDR3 in DNA: TGCGCCAGCAGCTTGCCCCCTAGGTTTACTGAAGCTTTCTTT. Amino acid sequence: CASSLPPRFTEAFF.

The V gene is TRBV6-8, the J gene TRBJ2-7; D is possibly TRBD2 (5 bases). CDR3 size: 16 residues. The germline V gene encodes CDR1 MNHGY and CDR2 SAAAGT. The V end lost 1 base, the J end lost 2 bases, and 15 bases lay between the germline ends. CDR3 nucleotide sequence: TGTGCCAGCAGTTACTGGAGTTACGGGGAAGCCTACGAGCAGTACTTC. Its protein product is CASSYWSYGEAYEQYF.

CDR3 loop: CASSPGQGEETQYF. The CDR3 DNA follows: TGTGCCAGCAGCCCGGGACAGGGAGAAGAGACCCAGTACTTC. The chain recombines TRBV11-3 with TRBJ2-5; 9 positions match TRBD1. Looked up from germline, CDR1 is SGHNT and CDR2 is YENEEA. V was pared by 5 bases and J by 3 bases, with 4 bases of the junction left unmatched. The CDR3 totals 14 residues.

V is TRBV27 and J is TRBJ2-2; a possible D gene is TRBD2 (6 bases). This CDR3 spans 15 amino acids. V was trimmed by 2 bases and J by 4 bases, leaving 11 bases between them. The germline CDR1 and CDR2 sequences are MNHEY and SMNVEV (reference sequence). CDR3 nucleotide sequence: TGTGCCAGCAGTTTACTTGGGGGGAGCACCGGGGAGCTGTTTTTT. Translating gives CASSLLGGSTGELFF.

V and J are TRBV5-1 and TRBJ2-3; 13 bases fit TRBD2. The germline gives CDR1 SGHRS, CDR2 YFSETQ. This CDR3 is built from 16 residues. With V trimmed by 3 bases and J by 2 bases, 3 bases remained unmatched. The CDR3, as DNA: TGCGCCAGCAGCTGGGGGACTAGCGGGAACACAGATACGCAGTATTTT. Protein: CASSWGTSGNTDTQYF.

This chain uses TRBV6-6 with TRBJ1-2; TRBD1 matches 9 bases. The germline V gene encodes CDR1 MNHNY and CDR2 SVGAGI (reference sequence). CDR3 length: 16 residues. The V and J ends lost 0 bases and 4 bases, in that order; junction bases with no gene match: 6. The CDR3 spells CASSYSGTGGAYGYTF. The CDR3 nucleotides are TGTGCCAGCAGTTACTCTGGCACAGGGGGCGCCTATGGCTACACCTTC.

The chain is built from TRBV19 and TRBJ1-4, with 7 bases matching TRBD1. There are 16 residues in the CDR3. With 3 bases clipped from V and 2 bases from J, the junction kept 6 bases outside the gene matches. Germline V gene sequence: CDR1 LNHDA, CDR2 SQIVND (reference sequence). This CDR3 reads CASSIGQASTNEKLFF. DNA for the CDR3: TGTGCCAGTAGTATCGGACAGGCAAGCACTAATGAAAAACTGTTTTTT.

The chain employs TRBV14 and TRBJ2-7; tentative D call: TRBD2 (5 bases). Germline V gene data show CDR1 as SGHDN and CDR2 as FVKESK. The CDR3 consists of 14 residues. The V gene lost 6 bases and the J gene lost 2 bases, with 14 bases spanning the gap. CDR3 protein: CASSRRGAAYEQYF. In DNA, the CDR3 is TGTGCCAGCAGTAGACGGGGTGCTGCCTACGAGCAGTACTTC.

The chain joins TRBV29-1 to TRBJ2-3; TRBD2 aligns across 10 bases. CDR1 SQVTM and CDR2 ANQGSEA come from the germline V gene. V lost 8 bases, J lost 0 bases, and 5 bases stayed unmatched. The CDR3 covers 14 residues. CDR3 DNA sequence: TGCAGCACAAGCGGGGGGGCCAGCACAGATACGCAGTATTTT. Its translation is CSTSGGASTDTQYF.